The 22 T cell receptor beta chains in this list originate from one sample, sequenced in a study of blood T cell repertoires in COVID-19. The repertoire was sequenced with immunoSEQ multiplex PCR; TCRdb's copy has only in-frame clones and lacks some. The profile shows 80,000 or so clones, about 70% of them singletons. The source material was peripheral blood. These receptors came from a man aged 50 or older with active or convalescent COVID-19.

The V gene is TRBV5-6, the J gene TRBJ2-1; the match to TRBD2 covers 8 bases. V trimming: 0 bases; J trimming: 7 bases; junction bases outside the gene matches: 6. The CDR3 is 15 amino acids. The V gene's germline CDR1 is SGHDT and CDR2 YYEEEE. In nucleotides, the CDR3 is TGTGCCAGCAGCTTGGTGGCGGGGGGAAGTAATGAGCAGTTCTTC. Its protein is CASSLVAGGSNEQFF.

The V gene is TRBV7-9, the J gene TRBJ2-5; TRBD2 aligns across 8 bases. Unmatched junction bases numbered 4, after V lost 1 base and J lost 0 bases. Germline CDR1 and CDR2: SEHNR and FQNEAQ (reference sequence). The CDR3 is 16 amino acids. The CDR3 loop is CASSLGSGGYQETQYF. The DNA for the CDR3 is TGTGCCAGCAGCTTAGGGTCGGGGGGGTACCAAGAGACCCAGTACTTC.

J is TRBJ2-2 and V is TRBV3-1 (or the pseudogene TRBV3-2); maybe TRBD2 (6 bases). Trimming removed 1 base at V and 2 bases at J, with 11 bases between. In germline, CDR1 is LGHDT, CDR2 YNNKEL (reference sequence). This CDR3 comprises 16 residues. In nucleotides, the CDR3 is TGTGCCAGCAGCCAAGGGCCGGCGGGAAACACCGGGGAGCTGTTTTTT. Translating gives CASSQGPAGNTGELFF.

There are a few counts of this clone. V is TRBV9 and J is TRBJ1-1; D not certain. Germline lookup yields CDR1 SGDLS and CDR2 YYNGEE. The ends were cut back, 2 bases at V and 5 bases at J, with 10 bases in the middle. CDR3 size: 13 residues. The CDR3 protein is CASSVRRDTEAFF. The CDR3, as DNA: TGTGCCAGCAGCGTTAGGAGGGATACTGAAGCTTTCTTT.

This chain connects TRBV19 to TRBJ2-5; no reliable D call. Trimming removed 4 bases at V and 7 bases at J, with 19 bases between. This CDR3 has 15 residues. Germline CDR1 LNHDA, CDR2 SQIVND (reference sequence). The CDR3, as DNA: TGTGCCAGTAGTAACGCCGTGACAAGGATGGGGACCCAGTACTTC. Translated, it gives CASSNAVTRMGTQYF.

The chain links TRBV7-2 to TRBJ2-7, with 15 bases that match TRBD2. This CDR3 contains 19 residues. Losses at the gene ends were 0 bases for V and 0 bases for J; bases not matched to a gene: 6. The germline gives CDR1 SGHTA, CDR2 FQGNSA. The CDR3 nucleotides are TGTGCCAGCAGCTTAGCCGGGACTAGCGGGGGGAAAAGCTCCTACGAGCAGTACTTC. Residues: CASSLAGTSGGKSSYEQYF. Full variable domain (outside the CDR3, taken from reference TRBV7-2 and TRBJ2-7): GAGVSQSPSNKVTEKGKDVELRCDPISGHTALYWYRQSLGQGLEFLIYFQGNSAPDKSGLPSDRFSAERTGGSVSTLTIQRTQQEDSAVYLCASSLAGTSGGKSSYEQYFGPGTRLTVT.

The chain recombines TRBV5-5 with TRBJ2-2; D is unresolved. Germline CDR1 reads SGHKS; CDR2 reads YYEKEE (reference sequence). Trimming pared 6 bases from V and 5 bases from J, leaving 14 bases between. This CDR3 is 14 amino acids long. The CDR3 region is CASTLGFPTGELFF. The DNA for the CDR3 is TGTGCCAGCACCCTGGGCTTCCCGACCGGGGAGCTGTTTTTT.

The chain links TRBV19 to TRBJ1-2; D is possibly TRBD1 (5 bases). From germline, CDR1 is LNHDA and CDR2 SQIVND (reference sequence). Trimming pared 1 base from V and 6 bases from J, leaving 12 bases between. This CDR3 is 14 amino acids long. The CDR3 coding sequence is TGTGCCAGTAGTATAGTGGGGGGTCTGGATGGCTACACCTTC. This gives the protein CASSIVGGLDGYTF.

In its sample, this clone was seen a few times. V is TRBV18 and J is TRBJ2-3; D is unclear. Germline CDR1 and CDR2: KGHSH and LQKENI. Deletions cut 0 bases from V and 2 bases from J, with 12 bases between. CDR3 length: 16 amino acids. For the CDR3, the DNA is TGTGCCAGCTCACCACCCGGCACAGTCAACACAGATACGCAGTATTTT. Translating gives CASSPPGTVNTDTQYF.

The gene calls are TRBV3-1 (or the pseudogene TRBV3-2) and TRBJ2-1, with 7 bases that match TRBD2. The CDR3 runs to 16 residues. Per germline, CDR1 LGHDT and CDR2 YNNKEL (reference sequence). The V segment lost 4 bases and the J segment 0 bases; nucleotides outside the gene matches: 6. CDR3 sequence reads: CASSLRGGPSYNEQFF. CDR3 coding DNA: TGTGCCAGCAGCCTACGCGGGGGACCCTCCTACAATGAGCAGTTCTTC.

The chain uses TRBV5-1 and TRBJ1-2; D possibly corresponds to TRBD1 (6 bases). With 4 bases removed from V and 4 bases from J, the gap between germline ends came to 11 bases. There are 13 residues in the CDR3. Germline-derived CDR1 and CDR2 are SGHRS and YFSETQ. The CDR3 sequence is CASSPGHTYGYTF. CDR3 in DNA: TGCGCCAGCAGCCCGGGACACACCTATGGCTACACCTTC.

The chain couples TRBV6-5 to TRBJ2-2; possibly TRBD2 for D (7 bases). Between the trimmed V and J ends, which lost 8 bases and 2 bases, there was a span of 15 bases. The CDR3 length is 15 residues. Germline values: CDR1 MNHEY, CDR2 SVGAGI. Here the CDR3 DNA reads TGTGCCAGCCAAGGCGGGGGCCACAACACCGGGGAGCTGTTTTTT. Amino acid sequence: CASQGGGHNTGELFF.

A single count supports this clone. The chain links TRBV19 to TRBJ2-1, with 7 bases aligning to TRBD1. The ends lost 5 bases at V and 3 bases at J; junction bases unmatched: 10. The length of the CDR3 is 16 residues. Germline V gives CDR1 LNHDA, CDR2 SQIVND (reference sequence). The CDR3 bases are TGTGCCAGTAGTGTTACAGGGGCTAAACTCTACAATGAGCAGTTCTTC. This encodes CASSVTGAKLYNEQFF.

The chain recombines TRBV7-3 with TRBJ1-1; tentative D call: TRBD1 (5 bases). The CDR3 runs 14 residues. CDR1 is SGHTA and CDR2 is FQGTGA in the germline V gene. The V and J ends lost 6 bases and 2 bases respectively, with 13 bases between them. This CDR3 reads CASSKGAPNTEAFF. CDR3 nucleotide sequence: TGTGCCAGCAGTAAAGGGGCACCAAACACTGAAGCTTTCTTT.

The rearrangement joins TRBV21-1 to TRBJ1-1; TRBD1, the table's D call, lacks a check against the DNA. TRBV21-1 is a pseudogene locus. The CDR3 spans 13 residues. Here the CDR3 reads CASSKLDRVEAFF. The CDR3 DNA reads TGTGCCAGCAGCAAGTTGGACAGGGTGGAAGCTTTCTTT.

This clone has ten or more counts. The CDR3 loop reads CASRQQGAQADTQYF. The CDR3 DNA is TGCGCCAGCAGACAACAGGGGGCTCAGGCAGATACGCAGTATTTT. This chain uses TRBV4-1 with TRBJ2-3; TRBD1 aligns across 9 bases. The CDR3 contains 15 residues. From germline, CDR1 is MGHRA and CDR2 YSYEKL. J lost 4 bases, V lost 6 bases, and 8 bases had no gene match.

The rearrangement uses TRBV7-2 and TRBJ2-1; a weak D match, TRBD1 (5 bases). Germline CDR1 is SGHTA and CDR2 is FQGNSA. The CDR3 length is 14 residues. V was trimmed by 7 bases and J by 5 bases, leaving 15 bases between them. The CDR3 DNA sequence: TGTGCCAGCAACCTGCAGGGTGGGGACAATGAGCAGTTCTTC. It translates to CASNLQGGDNEQFF.

V and J are TRBV29-1 and TRBJ1-2; the match to TRBD1 covers 8 bases. The CDR3 is made up of 12 amino acids. Germline V lookup: CDR1 SQVTM, CDR2 ANQGSEA. The V segment lost 6 bases and the J segment 5 bases; nucleotides outside the gene matches: 5. CDR3 sequence: CSVDRGGYGYTF. The CDR3 nucleotides are TGCAGCGTAGACAGGGGAGGATATGGCTACACCTTC.

In this sample, this clone turned up a few times. The rearrangement uses TRBV27 and TRBJ1-1, with a weak D call TRBD1 (6 bases). The CDR3 is 17 residues long. Germline values: CDR1 MNHEY, CDR2 SMNVEV (reference sequence). The V end was cut by 7 bases, the J end by 0 bases, with 21 bases between. The CDR3 coding sequence is TGTGCCAGCAAATCAACAGGGTCGGGATCGATGAACACTGAAGCTTTCTTT. Protein: CASKSTGSGSMNTEAFF.

The V and J genes are TRBV19 and TRBJ2-7; 7 bases agree with TRBD1. CDR1 LNHDA and CDR2 SQIVND come from the germline V gene (reference sequence). Trimming at V came to 5 bases and at J to 2 bases, leaving 3 bases not matched to a gene. The CDR3 runs to 13 residues. The CDR3 DNA is TGTGCCAGTAGTTCAGGGGGTCCCTACGAGCAGTACTTC. This gives the protein CASSSGGPYEQYF.

The gene calls are TRBV30 and TRBJ2-2, with D tentatively TRBD2 (5 bases). Deletions cut 6 bases from V and 6 bases from J, with 11 bases between. CDR1 and CDR2 from the germline V gene are GTSNPN and SVGIG (reference sequence). This CDR3 is built from 12 residues. The CDR3 region is CACKAAPGELFF. The CDR3 nucleotides are TGTGCCTGCAAAGCGGCCCCCGGGGAGCTGTTTTTT. Combining the CDR3 with reference TRBV30 and TRBJ2-2 gives the whole variable domain SQTIHQWPATLVQPVGSPLSLECTVEGTSNPNLYWYRQAAGRGLQLLFYSVGIGQISSEVPQNLSASRPQDRQFILSSKKLLLSDSGFYLCACKAAPGELFFGEGSRLTVL.

The rearrangement uses TRBV7-2 and TRBJ2-7; 7 bases agree with TRBD2. Trimming at V came to 5 bases and at J to 7 bases, leaving 11 bases not matched to a gene. CDR1 SGHTA and CDR2 FQGNSA come from the germline V gene. The CDR3 totals 14 residues. The CDR3 loop reads CASSVRDYQGEQYF. DNA of the CDR3: TGTGCCAGCAGCGTCCGGGACTACCAAGGGGAGCAGTACTTC.